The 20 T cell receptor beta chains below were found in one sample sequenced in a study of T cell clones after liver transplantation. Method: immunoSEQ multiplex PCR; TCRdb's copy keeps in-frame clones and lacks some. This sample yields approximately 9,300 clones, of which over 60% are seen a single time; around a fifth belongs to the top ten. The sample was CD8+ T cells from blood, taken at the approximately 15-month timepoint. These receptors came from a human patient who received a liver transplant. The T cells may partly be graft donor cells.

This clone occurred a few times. The CDR3 DNA follows: TGTGCCAGCAGCCGGACCACTGAAGCTTTCTTT. Protein sequence: CASSRTTEAFF. The rearrangement uses TRBV5-6 and TRBJ1-1, with D hard to call. The V gene lost 4 bases and the J gene lost 4 bases, with 5 bases spanning the gap. This CDR3 contains 11 residues. Per germline, CDR1 SGHDT and CDR2 YYEEEE.

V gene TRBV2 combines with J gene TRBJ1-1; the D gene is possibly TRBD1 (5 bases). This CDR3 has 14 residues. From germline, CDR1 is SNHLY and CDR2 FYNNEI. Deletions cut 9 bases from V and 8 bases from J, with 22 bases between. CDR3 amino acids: CASRGDRLDLEAFF. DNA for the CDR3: TGTGCCAGTCGGGGGGACCGCCTTGACCTAGAAGCTTTCTTT.

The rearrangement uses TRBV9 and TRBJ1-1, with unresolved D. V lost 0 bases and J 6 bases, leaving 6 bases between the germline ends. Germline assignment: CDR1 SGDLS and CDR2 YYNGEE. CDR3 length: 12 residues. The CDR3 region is CASSVGESEAFF. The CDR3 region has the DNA TGTGCCAGCAGCGTAGGGGAATCTGAAGCTTTCTTT.

The CDR3 reads CASSLDREGRSPLHF. In DNA, the CDR3 is TGTGCCAGCAGCCTCGACAGGGAGGGACGGTCACCCCTCCACTTT. The rearrangement links TRBV6-5 to TRBJ1-6; TRBD1 matches at 7 bases. V trimming: 6 bases; J trimming: 10 bases; junction bases outside the gene matches: 12. This CDR3 region has 15 residues. The germline gives CDR1 MNHEY, CDR2 SVGAGI.

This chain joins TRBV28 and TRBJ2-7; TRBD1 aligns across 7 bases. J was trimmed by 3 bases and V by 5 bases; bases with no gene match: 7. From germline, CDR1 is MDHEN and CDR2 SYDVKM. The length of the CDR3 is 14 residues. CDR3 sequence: CASSQPRDSYEQYF. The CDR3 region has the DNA TGTGCCAGCAGTCAACCCCGGGACAGCTACGAGCAGTACTTC. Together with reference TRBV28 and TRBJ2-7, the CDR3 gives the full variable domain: DVKVTQSSRYLVKRTGEKVFLECVQDMDHENMFWYRQDPGLGLRLIYFSYDVKMKEKGDIPEGYSVSREKKERFSLILESASTNQTSMYLCASSQPRDSYEQYFGPGTRLTVT.

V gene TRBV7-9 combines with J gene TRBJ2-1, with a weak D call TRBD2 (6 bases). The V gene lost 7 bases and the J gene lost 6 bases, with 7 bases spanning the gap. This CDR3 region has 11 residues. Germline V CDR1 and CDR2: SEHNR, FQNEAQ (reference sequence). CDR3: CASMGGNEQFF. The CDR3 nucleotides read TGTGCCAGCATGGGGGGCAATGAGCAGTTCTTC.

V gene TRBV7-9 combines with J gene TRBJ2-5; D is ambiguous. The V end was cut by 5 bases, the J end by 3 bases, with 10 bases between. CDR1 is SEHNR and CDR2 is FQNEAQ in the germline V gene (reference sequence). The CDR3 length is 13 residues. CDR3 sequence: CASSPGWEETQYF. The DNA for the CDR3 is TGTGCCAGCAGCCCAGGCTGGGAAGAGACCCAGTACTTC.

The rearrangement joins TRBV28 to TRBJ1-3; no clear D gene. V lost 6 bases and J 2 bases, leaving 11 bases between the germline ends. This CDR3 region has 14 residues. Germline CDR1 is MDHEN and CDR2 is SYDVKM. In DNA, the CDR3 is TGTGCCAGCAGCTTTAAGGGCGCTGGAAACACCATATATTTT. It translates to CASSFKGAGNTIYF.

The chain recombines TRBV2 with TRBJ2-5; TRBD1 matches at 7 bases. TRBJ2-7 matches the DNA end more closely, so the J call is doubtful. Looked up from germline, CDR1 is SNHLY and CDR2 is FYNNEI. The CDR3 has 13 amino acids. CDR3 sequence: CASKAGGSYEQYF. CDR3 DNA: TGTGCCAGCAAGGCAGGGGGCTCCTACGAGCAGTACTTC.

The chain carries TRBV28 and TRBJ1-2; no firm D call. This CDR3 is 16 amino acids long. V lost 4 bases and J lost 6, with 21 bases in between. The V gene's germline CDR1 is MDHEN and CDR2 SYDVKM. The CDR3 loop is CASSSEESESLDGYTF. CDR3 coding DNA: TGTGCCAGCAGTTCAGAAGAGTCCGAGTCCCTGGATGGCTACACCTTC.

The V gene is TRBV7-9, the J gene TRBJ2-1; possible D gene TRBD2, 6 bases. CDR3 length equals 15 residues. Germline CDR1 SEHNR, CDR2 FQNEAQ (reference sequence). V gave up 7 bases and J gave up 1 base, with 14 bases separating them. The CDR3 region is CASIAGGGSYNEQFF. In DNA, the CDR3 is TGTGCCAGCATCGCCGGGGGAGGTTCCTACAATGAGCAGTTCTTC.

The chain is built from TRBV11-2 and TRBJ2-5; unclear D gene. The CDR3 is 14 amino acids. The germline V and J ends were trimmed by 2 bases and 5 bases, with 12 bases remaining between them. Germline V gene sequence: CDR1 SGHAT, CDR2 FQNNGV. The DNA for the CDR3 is TGTGCCAGCAGCTTAAACGTACTCTGGGAGACCCAGTACTTC. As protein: CASSLNVLWETQYF.

The CDR3 sequence: CASSYREDANTGELFF. CDR3 coding DNA: TGTGCCAGCAGTTACCGTGAAGACGCGAACACCGGGGAGCTGTTTTTT. The rearrangement uses TRBV6-6 and TRBJ2-2; D call uncertain. Trimming took 2 bases from V and 0 from J, leaving 10 bases between them. Germline-derived CDR1 and CDR2 are MNHNY and SVGAGI (reference sequence). The CDR3 contains 16 residues.

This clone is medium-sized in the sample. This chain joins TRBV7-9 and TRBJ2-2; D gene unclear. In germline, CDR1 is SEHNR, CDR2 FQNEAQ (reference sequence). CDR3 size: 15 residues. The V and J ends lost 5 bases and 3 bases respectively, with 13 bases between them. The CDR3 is CASSDGRLYTGELFF. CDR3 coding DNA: TGTGCCAGCAGCGATGGACGGCTGTACACCGGGGAGCTGTTTTTT.

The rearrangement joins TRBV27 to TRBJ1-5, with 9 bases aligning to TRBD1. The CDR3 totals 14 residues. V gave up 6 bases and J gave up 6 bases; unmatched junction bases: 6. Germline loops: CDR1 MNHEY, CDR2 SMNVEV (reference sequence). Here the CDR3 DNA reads TGTGCCAGCAGCCGGACAGGGGAGGTTCAGCCCCAGCATTTT. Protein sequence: CASSRTGEVQPQHF.

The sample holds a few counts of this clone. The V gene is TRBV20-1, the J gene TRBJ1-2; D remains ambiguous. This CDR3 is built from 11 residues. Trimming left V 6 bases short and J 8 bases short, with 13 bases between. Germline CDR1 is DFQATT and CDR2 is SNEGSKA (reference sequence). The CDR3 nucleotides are TGCAGTGCCTTGATTCAGAACGGCTACACCTTC. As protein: CSALIQNGYTF.

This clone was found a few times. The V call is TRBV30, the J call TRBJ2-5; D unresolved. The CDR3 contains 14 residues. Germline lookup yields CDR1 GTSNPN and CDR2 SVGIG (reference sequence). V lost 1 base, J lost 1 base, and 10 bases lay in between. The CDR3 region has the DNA TGTGCCTGGAGTGAGGTACTGGGCCAAGAGACCCAGTACTTC. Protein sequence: CAWSEVLGQETQYF.

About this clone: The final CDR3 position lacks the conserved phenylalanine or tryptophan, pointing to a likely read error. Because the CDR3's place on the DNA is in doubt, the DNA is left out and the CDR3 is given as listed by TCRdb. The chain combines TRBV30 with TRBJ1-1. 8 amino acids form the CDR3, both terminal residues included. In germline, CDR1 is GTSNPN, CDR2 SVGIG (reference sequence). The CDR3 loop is CAGDLGPR.

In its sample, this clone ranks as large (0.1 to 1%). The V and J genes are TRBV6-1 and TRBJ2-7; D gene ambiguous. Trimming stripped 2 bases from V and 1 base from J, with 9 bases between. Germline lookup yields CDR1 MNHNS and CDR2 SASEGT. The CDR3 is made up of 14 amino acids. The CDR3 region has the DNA TGTGCCAGCAGTGAATTAGAAGGGTCCTACGAGCAGTACTTC. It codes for CASSELEGSYEQYF.

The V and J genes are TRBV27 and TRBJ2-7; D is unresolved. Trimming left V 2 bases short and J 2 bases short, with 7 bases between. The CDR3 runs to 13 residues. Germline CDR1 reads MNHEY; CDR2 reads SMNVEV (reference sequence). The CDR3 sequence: CASSLTPAYEQYV. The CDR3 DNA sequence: TGTGCCAGCAGTTTAACCCCGGCCTACGAGCAGTACGTC.